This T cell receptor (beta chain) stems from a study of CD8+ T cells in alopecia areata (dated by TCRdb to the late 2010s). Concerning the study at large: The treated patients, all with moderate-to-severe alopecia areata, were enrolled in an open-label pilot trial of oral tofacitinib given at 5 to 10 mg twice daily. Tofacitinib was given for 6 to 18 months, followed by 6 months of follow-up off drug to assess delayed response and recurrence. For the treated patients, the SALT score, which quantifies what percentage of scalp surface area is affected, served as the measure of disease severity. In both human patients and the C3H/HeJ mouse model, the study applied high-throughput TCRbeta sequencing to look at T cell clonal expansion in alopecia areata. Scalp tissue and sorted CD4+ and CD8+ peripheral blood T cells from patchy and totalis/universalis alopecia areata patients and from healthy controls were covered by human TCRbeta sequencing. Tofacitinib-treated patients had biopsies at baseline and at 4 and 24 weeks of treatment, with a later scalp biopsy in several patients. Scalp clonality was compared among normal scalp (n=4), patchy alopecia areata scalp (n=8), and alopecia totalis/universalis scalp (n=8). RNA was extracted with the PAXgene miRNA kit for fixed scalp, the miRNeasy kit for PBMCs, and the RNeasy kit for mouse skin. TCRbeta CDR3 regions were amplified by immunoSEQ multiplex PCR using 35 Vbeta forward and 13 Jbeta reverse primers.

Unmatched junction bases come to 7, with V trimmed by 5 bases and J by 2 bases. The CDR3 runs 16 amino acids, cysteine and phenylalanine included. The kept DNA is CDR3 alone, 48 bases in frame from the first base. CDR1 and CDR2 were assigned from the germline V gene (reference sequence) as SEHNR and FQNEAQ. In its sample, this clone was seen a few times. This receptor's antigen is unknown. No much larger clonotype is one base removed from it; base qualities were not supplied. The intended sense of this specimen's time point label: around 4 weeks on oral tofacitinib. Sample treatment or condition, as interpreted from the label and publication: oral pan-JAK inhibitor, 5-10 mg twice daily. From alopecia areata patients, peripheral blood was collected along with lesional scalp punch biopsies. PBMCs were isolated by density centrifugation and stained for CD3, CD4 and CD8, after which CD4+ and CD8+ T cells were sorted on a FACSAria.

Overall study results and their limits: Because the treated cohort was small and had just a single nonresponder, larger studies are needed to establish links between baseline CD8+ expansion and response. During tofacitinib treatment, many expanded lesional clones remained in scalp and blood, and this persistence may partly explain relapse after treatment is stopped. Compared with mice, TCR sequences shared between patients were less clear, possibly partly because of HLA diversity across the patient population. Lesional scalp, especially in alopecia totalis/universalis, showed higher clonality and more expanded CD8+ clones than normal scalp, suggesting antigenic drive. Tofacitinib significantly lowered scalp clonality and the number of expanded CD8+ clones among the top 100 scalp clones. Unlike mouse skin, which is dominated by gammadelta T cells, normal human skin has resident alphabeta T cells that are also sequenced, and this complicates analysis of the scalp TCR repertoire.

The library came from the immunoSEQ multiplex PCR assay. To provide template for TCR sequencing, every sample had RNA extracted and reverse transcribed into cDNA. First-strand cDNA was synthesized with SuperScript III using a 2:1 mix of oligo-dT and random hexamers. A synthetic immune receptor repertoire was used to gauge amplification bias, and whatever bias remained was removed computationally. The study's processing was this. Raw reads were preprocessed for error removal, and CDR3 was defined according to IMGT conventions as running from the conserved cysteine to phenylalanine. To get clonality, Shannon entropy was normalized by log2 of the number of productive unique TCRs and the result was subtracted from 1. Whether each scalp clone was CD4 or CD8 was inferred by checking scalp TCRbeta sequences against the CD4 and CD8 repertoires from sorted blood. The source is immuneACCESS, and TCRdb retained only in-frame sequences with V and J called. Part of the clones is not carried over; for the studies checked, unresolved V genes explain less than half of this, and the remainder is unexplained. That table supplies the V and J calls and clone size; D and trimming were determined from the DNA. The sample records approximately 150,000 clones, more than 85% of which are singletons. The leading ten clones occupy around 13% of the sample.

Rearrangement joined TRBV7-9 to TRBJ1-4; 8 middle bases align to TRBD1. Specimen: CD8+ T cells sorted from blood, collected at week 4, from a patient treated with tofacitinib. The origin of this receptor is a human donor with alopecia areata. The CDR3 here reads CASSLGTGDTNEKLFF. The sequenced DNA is TGTGCCAGCAGCCTCGGGACAGGCGATACTAATGAAAAACTGTTTTTT.